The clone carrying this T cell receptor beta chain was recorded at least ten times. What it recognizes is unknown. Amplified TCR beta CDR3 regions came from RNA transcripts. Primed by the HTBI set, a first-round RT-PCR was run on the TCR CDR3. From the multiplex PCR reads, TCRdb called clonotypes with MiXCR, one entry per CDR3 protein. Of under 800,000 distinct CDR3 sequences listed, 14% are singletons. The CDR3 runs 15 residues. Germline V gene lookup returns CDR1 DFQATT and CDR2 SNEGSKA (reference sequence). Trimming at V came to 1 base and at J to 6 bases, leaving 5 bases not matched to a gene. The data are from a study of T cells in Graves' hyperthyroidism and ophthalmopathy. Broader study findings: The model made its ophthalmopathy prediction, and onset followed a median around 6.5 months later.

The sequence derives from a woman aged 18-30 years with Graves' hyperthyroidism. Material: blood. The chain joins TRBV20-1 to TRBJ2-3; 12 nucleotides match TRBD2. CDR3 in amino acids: CSARASGRASDTQYF. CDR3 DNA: TGCAGTGCTAGAGCTAGCGGGAGGGCCTCTGATACGCAGTATTTT.